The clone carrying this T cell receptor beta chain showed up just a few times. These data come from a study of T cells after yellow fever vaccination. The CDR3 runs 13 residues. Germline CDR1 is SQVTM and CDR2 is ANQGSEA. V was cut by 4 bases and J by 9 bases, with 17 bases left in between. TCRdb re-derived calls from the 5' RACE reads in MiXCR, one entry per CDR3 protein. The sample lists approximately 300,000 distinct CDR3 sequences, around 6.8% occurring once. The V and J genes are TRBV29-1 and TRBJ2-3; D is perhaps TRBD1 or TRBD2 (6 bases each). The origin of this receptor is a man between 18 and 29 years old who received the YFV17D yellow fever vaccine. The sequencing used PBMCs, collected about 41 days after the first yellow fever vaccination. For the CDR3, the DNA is TGCAGCGTTGGCTCGGGGGCCGATACCACGCAGTATTTT. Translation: CSVGSGADTTQYF.